The clone carrying this TCR beta chain showed up just a few times. TCRdb re-analysed the 5' RACE reads in MiXCR, keeping a single row per CDR3 protein. The sample consists of about 75,000 distinct CDR3 sequences, about 14% of them appearing once. The sample originates from a study of spatial heterogeneity in lung cancer. Specified time point: sample taken at primary tumor resection. No cell sorting; template was whole RNA from tumor, lung tissue or PBMC. Trimming took off 2 bases at V and 6 bases at J, with 6 bases between the two ends. The CDR3 consists of 13 residues. CDR1 and CDR2 from the germline V gene are KGHDR and SFDVKD.

The sample was PBMCs, taken at surgery. The TCR was taken from a male donor with early-stage non-small cell lung cancer. The chain combines TRBV24-1 with TRBJ2-2; D unresolved. CDR3 loop: CATSDSVAGELFF. CDR3 coding DNA: TGTGCCACCAGTGATTCGGTAGCCGGGGAGCTGTTTTTT.